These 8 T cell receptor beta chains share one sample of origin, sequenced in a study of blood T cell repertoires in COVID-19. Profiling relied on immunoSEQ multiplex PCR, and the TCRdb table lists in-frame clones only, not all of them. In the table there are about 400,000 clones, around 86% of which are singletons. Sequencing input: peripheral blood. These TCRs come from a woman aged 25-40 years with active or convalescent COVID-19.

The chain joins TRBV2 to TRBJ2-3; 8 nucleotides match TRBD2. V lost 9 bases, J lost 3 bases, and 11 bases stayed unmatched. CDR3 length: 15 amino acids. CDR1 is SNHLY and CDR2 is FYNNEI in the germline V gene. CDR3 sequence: CARSHTGGLTDTQYF. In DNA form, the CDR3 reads TGTGCCAGATCCCACACGGGGGGGCTGACAGATACGCAGTATTTT.

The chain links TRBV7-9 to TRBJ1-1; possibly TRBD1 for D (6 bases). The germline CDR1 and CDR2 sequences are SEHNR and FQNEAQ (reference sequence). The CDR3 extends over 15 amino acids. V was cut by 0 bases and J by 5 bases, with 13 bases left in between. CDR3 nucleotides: TGTGCCAGCAGCTTAGCGGGTGGGGGCCGGACTGAAGCTTTCTTT. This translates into CASSLAGGGRTEAFF.

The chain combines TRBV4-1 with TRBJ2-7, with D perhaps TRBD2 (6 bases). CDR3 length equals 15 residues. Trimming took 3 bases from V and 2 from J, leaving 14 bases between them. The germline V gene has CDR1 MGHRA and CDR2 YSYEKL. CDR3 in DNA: TGCGCCAGCAGCCAGCGGGACGCGACAACCTACGAGCAGTACTTC. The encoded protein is CASSQRDATTYEQYF.

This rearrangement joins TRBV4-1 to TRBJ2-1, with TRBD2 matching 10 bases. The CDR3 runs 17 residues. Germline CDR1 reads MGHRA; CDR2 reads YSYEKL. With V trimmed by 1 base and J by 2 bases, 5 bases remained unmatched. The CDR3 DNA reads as TGCGCCAGCAGCCAAGCAAGGACTAGCGGCGCCTACAATGAGCAGTTCTTC. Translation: CASSQARTSGAYNEQFF.

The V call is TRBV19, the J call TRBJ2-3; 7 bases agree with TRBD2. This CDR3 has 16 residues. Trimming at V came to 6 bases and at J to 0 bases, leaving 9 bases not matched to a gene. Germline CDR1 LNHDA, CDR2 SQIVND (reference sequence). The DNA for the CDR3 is TGTGCCAGTAGGGCTAGACTAGCTGGTAGCACAGATACGCAGTATTTT. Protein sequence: CASRARLAGSTDTQYF.

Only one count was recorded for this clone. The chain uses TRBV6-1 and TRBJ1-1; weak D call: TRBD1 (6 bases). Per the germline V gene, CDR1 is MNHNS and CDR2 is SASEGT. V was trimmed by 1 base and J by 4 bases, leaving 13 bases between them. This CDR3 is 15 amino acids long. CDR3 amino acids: CASSEEGGKGTEAFF. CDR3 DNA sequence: TGTGCCAGCAGTGAAGAAGGGGGTAAGGGCACTGAAGCTTTCTTT.

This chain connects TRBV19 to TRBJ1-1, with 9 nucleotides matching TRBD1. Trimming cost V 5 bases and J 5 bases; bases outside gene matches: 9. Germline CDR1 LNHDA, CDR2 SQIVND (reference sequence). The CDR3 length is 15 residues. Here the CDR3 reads CASSAITGGLTEAFF. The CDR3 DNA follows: TGTGCCAGTAGTGCGATAACAGGGGGCCTTACTGAAGCTTTCTTT.

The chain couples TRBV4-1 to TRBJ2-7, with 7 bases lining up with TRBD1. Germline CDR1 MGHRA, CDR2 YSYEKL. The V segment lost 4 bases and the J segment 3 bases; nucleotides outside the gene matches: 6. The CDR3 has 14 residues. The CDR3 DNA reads TGCGCCAGCAGCCTCCGACAGGGAAACTACGAGCAGTACTTC. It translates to CASSLRQGNYEQYF.